Given below is one T cell receptor (beta chain) in context. These data are taken from a study of blood T cell repertoires in COVID-19. Study-level information: In each case, the material was cDNA or gDNA derived from T cells, B-cell-depleted T cells, or PBMCs.

Clones were read by immunoSEQ multiplex PCR, and TCRdb kept only the in-frame ones, dropping some. The sample yields 250,000 to 300,000 clones, around 89% seen once. The CDR3 loop spans 14 amino acids. Germline values: CDR1 SEHNR, CDR2 FQNEAQ (reference sequence). With 3 bases removed from V and 3 bases from J, the gap between germline ends came to 12 bases. The J gene is TRBJ2-7, the V gene TRBV7-9; possibly TRBD2 for D (5 bases). The receptor comes from a woman aged 40 to 50 who had recovered from COVID-19. Sequenced sample: peripheral blood. The chain's CDR3 is CASSFGLRDYEQYF. The CDR3, as DNA: TGTGCCAGCAGCTTCGGGCTTCGGGACTACGAGCAGTACTTC.